Detailed here is one TCR beta chain. The data derive from a study of PD-L1 blockade in urothelial cancer. As for the study in general: Researchers found blood samples held a median of 141,255 T cells.

The time point was: pretreatment peripheral blood. Metastatic or locally advanced urothelial carcinoma was present in the patients. Sequencing used immunoSEQ multiplex PCR; TCRdb keeps in-frame clones, though not all of them. This table has about 63,000 clones, roughly four fifths appearing once. The CDR3 length is 14 residues. Trimming shortened V by 3 bases and J by 1 base, and 4 bases separated the two germline ends. Germline CDR1 reads LGHNT; CDR2 reads FRNRAP. Specimen: PBMCs, collected around atezolizumab (anti-PD-L1) treatment. The chain couples TRBV12-5 to TRBJ1-6; D gene ambiguous. This receptor was identified in a man aged 65-85 years with urothelial cancer. The DNA for the CDR3 is TGTGCTAGTGGTTTAGAGTCCTATAATTCACCCCTCCACTTT. Amino acid sequence: CASGLESYNSPLHF.